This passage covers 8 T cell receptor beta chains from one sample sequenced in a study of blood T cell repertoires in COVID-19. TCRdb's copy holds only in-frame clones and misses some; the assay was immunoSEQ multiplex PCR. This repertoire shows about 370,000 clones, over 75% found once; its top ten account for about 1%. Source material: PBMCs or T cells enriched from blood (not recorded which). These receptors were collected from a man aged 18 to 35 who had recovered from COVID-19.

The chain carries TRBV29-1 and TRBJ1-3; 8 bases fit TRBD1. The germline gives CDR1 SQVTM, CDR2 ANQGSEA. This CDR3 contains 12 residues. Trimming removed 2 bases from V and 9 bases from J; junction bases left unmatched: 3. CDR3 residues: CSVESRGRTIYF. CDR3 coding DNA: TGCAGCGTTGAAAGCAGGGGGCGCACCATATATTTT.

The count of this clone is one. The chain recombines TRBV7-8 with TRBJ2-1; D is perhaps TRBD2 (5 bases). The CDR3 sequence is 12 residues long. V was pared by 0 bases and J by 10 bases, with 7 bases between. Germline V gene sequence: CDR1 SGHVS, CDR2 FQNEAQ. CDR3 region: CASSLASEEQFF. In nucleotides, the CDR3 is TGTGCCAGCAGCTTAGCTAGCGAGGAGCAGTTCTTC. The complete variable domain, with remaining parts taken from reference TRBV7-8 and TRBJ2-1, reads GAGVSQSPRYKVAKRGQDVALRCDPISGHVSLFWYQQALGQGPEFLTYFQNEAQLDKSGLPSDRFFAERPEGSVSTLKIQRTQQEDSAVYLCASSLASEEQFFGPGTRLTVL.

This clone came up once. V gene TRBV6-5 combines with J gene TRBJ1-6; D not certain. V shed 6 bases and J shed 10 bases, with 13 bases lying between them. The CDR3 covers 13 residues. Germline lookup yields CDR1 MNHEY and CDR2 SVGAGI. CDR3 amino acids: CASRTATGSPLHF. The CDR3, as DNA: TGTGCCAGCAGGACGGCCACCGGGTCACCCCTCCACTTT.

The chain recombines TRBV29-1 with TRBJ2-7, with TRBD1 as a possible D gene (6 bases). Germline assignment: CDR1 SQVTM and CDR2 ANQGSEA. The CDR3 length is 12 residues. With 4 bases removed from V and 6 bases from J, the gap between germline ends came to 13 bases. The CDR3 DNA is TGCAGCGTTGTCCCAGGGGAATCCGAGCAGTACTTC. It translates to CSVVPGESEQYF.

CDR3 coding DNA: TGTGCCAGCAAGGTAGAGGGGGGAGGGAATTCACCCCTCCACTTT. This encodes CASKVEGGGNSPLHF. J is TRBJ1-6 and V is TRBV2, with D possibly matching TRBD1 (6 bases). Germline V gives CDR1 SNHLY, CDR2 FYNNEI. The CDR3 extends over 15 amino acids. V was clipped by 7 bases and J by 7 bases, with 17 bases between them.

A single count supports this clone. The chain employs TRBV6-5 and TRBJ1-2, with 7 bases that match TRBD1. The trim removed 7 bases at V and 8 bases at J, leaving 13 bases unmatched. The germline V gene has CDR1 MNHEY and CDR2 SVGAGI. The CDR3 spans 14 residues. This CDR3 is CASIQRQGMGGYTF. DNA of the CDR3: TGTGCCAGCATTCAGCGACAGGGAATGGGGGGCTACACCTTC.

The CDR3 DNA sequence: TGTGCCACCCGGGAAAAACAGGGGGACGTTCAGCCCCAGCATTTT. Its protein product is CATREKQGDVQPQHF. The chain joins TRBV15 to TRBJ1-5, with TRBD1 matching over 8 bases. Germline CDR1 LNHNV, CDR2 YYDKDF (reference sequence). Germline trimming cut 8 bases from V and 6 bases from J; bases unmatched to any gene: 12. This CDR3 has 15 amino acids.

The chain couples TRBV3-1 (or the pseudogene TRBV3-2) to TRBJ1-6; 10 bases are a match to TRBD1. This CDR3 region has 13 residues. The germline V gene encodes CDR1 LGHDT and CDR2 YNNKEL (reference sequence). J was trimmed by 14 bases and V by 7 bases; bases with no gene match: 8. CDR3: CASTGQGRMALHF. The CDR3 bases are TGTGCCAGCACGGGACAGGGGAGAATGGCCCTCCACTTT.